Below, 15 T cell receptor beta chains from the same sample are listed, as sequenced in a study of spatial heterogeneity in lung cancer. In TCRdb, the 5' RACE reads were re-called with MiXCR into one record per CDR3 protein. The data hold about 53,000 distinct CDR3 sequences, with about 7% observed a single time. Time point given: sample taken at primary tumor resection. Researchers sequenced whole RNA taken from tumor, nontumor lung or frozen PBMC without sorting. The source was PBMCs, collected at surgery. The receptors were gathered from a female donor with early-stage non-small cell lung cancer.

This clonotype was counted at least ten times. This chain connects TRBV20-1 to TRBJ1-1; D is perhaps TRBD1 (5 bases). The CDR3 has 11 residues. V gave up 4 bases and J gave up 6 bases, with 9 bases separating them. The germline V gene encodes CDR1 DFQATT and CDR2 SNEGSKA (reference sequence). CDR3 sequence reads: CSAKGRAEAFF. The CDR3 bases are TGCAGTGCTAAAGGCAGGGCTGAAGCTTTCTTT.

This clonotype was seen ten or more times. The chain joins TRBV11-2 to TRBJ2-3; 7 nucleotides agree with TRBD2. V was clipped by 2 bases and J by 2 bases; unmatched bases: 7. From germline, CDR1 is SGHAT and CDR2 FQNNGV. This CDR3 is 16 amino acids long. CDR3 nucleotide sequence: TGTGCCAGCAGCTTATTAGACGGGACTATCACAGATACGCAGTATTTT. Translating it yields CASSLLDGTITDTQYF.

There are many counts of this clonotype. This chain joins TRBV11-3 and TRBJ2-2; tentatively, D is TRBD1 (6 bases). Germline V lookup: CDR1 SGHNT, CDR2 YENEEA. With 4 bases removed from V and 6 bases from J, the gap between germline ends came to 12 bases. This CDR3 has 14 amino acids. The CDR3 DNA reads as TGTGCCAGCAGCTCTACTGCAGGGGCCGGGGAGCTGTTTTTT. Amino acid sequence: CASSSTAGAGELFF.

The sample holds many counts of this clonotype. The chain combines TRBV12-3 or TRBV12-4 with TRBJ1-6; 9 nucleotides line up with TRBD1. Unmatched junction bases numbered 7, after V lost 3 bases and J lost 7 bases. The CDR3 is made up of 16 amino acids. CDR3 protein: CASSFSPGQGNSPLHF. The CDR3 DNA follows: TGTGCCAGCAGTTTTTCCCCGGGACAGGGAAATTCACCCCTCCACTTT.

In this sample, this clonotype turned up many times. V and J are TRBV18 and TRBJ2-7, with TRBD1 matching 8 bases. J was trimmed by 2 bases and V by 8 bases; bases with no gene match: 5. This CDR3 region has 13 residues. The V gene's germline CDR1 is KGHSH and CDR2 LQKENI. CDR3 DNA: TGTGCCAGCCGCGACAGGGGCCCCTACGAGCAGTACTTC. As protein: CASRDRGPYEQYF.

Concerning this clonotype: A much larger clone lies a single base off, so this may be a read error. DNA for the CDR3: TGTGCCAGCTGTGGGAATTCACCCCTCCACTTT. Protein sequence: CASCGNSPLHF. The chain joins TRBV2 to TRBJ1-6; D ambiguous. CDR3 length: 11 amino acids. Germline V lookup: CDR1 SNHLY, CDR2 FYNNEI. Trimming stripped 8 bases from V and 7 bases from J, with 6 bases between.

This clonotype was found many times. The V call is TRBV20-1, the J call TRBJ1-6; the D is unclear. The CDR3 extends over 13 amino acids. Trimming shortened V by 1 base and J by 7 bases, and 8 bases separated the two germline ends. Germline V gene sequence: CDR1 DFQATT, CDR2 SNEGSKA (reference sequence). The CDR3 region has the DNA TGCAGTGCTAGAGTCACGGTAAATTCACCCCTCCACTTT. Translating it yields CSARVTVNSPLHF.

This clonotype was seen many times. The chain carries TRBV5-1 and TRBJ2-7, with 10 bases that match TRBD1. This CDR3 region has 16 residues. Trimming cost V 0 bases and J 4 bases; bases outside gene matches: 7. From germline, CDR1 is SGHRS and CDR2 YFSETQ. This CDR3 reads CASSLGPGTGAYEQYF. CDR3 in DNA: TGCGCCAGCAGCTTGGGACCCGGGACAGGGGCTTACGAGCAGTACTTC.

This clonotype was found a few times. V and J are TRBV15 and TRBJ1-5, with 9 nucleotides matching TRBD1. The germline gives CDR1 LNHNV, CDR2 YYDKDF (reference sequence). J gave up 1 base and V 5 bases, and 15 bases lay outside the gene matches. The CDR3 spans 19 residues. The CDR3 sequence: CATSSGTGSYVVSNQPQHF. CDR3 in DNA: TGTGCCACCAGCTCTGGGACAGGGAGCTATGTGGTGAGCAATCAGCCCCAGCATTTT.

V gene TRBV12-3 or TRBV12-4 combines with J gene TRBJ1-6; D ambiguous. The CDR3 is made up of 17 amino acids. Between the trimmed V and J ends, which lost 4 bases and 6 bases, there was a span of 19 bases. The CDR3 sequence is CASSSYGPPNSNSPLHF. For the CDR3, the DNA is TGTGCCAGCAGTTCTTATGGCCCTCCGAACAGTAATTCACCCCTCCACTTT.

The V and J genes are TRBV20-1 and TRBJ2-1; 8 nucleotides agree with TRBD2. Unmatched junction bases numbered 11, after V lost 7 bases and J lost 0 bases. CDR1 DFQATT and CDR2 SNEGSKA come from the germline V gene (reference sequence). This CDR3 spans 16 amino acids. The CDR3: CSGISGGDSSYNEQFF. Here the CDR3 DNA reads TGCAGTGGGATAAGCGGGGGCGATAGCTCCTACAATGAGCAGTTCTTC.

This clonotype has at least ten counts. The chain is built from TRBV5-1 and TRBJ2-3, with 8 nucleotides matching TRBD2. This CDR3 is 16 amino acids long. The junction had 6 bases not matched to a gene; V was cut back by 0 bases and J by 3 bases. Looked up from germline, CDR1 is SGHRS and CDR2 is YFSETQ. The DNA for the CDR3 is TGCGCCAGCAGCTTGGTGTTTGCGGGGGGTACAGATACGCAGTATTTT. Protein sequence: CASSLVFAGGTDTQYF.

The chain recombines TRBV10-1 with TRBJ1-1, with D perhaps matching TRBD1 (6 bases). Germline CDR1 WNHNN, CDR2 SYGVQD (reference sequence). Between the trimmed V and J ends, which lost 4 bases and 5 bases, there was a span of 11 bases. The CDR3 runs 13 residues. CDR3 amino acids: CASSVQGETEAFF. CDR3 DNA: TGCGCCAGCAGTGTACAGGGAGAAACTGAAGCTTTCTTT.

The sample holds many counts of this clonotype. The chain carries TRBV11-2 and TRBJ1-3; D is perhaps TRBD1 (5 bases). The CDR3 covers 16 residues. In germline, CDR1 is SGHAT, CDR2 FQNNGV. The ends were cut back, 8 bases at V and 0 bases at J, with 17 bases in the middle. CDR3 in DNA: TGTGCCAGCTGTCTCATTGGGACCAGCTCTGGAAACACCATATATTTT. This codes for CASCLIGTSSGNTIYF.

This clonotype came up many times. The V and J genes are TRBV29-1 and TRBJ2-6; D remains unclear. Trimming stripped 6 bases from V and 1 base from J, with 7 bases between. Germline V lookup: CDR1 SQVTM, CDR2 ANQGSEA. The CDR3 extends over 13 amino acids. In DNA form, the CDR3 reads TGCAGCGTGACGGCGTCTGGGGCCAACGTCCTGACTTTC. Amino acid sequence: CSVTASGANVLTF.